This TCR beta chain was identified during a study of Graves' ophthalmopathy and Graves' hyperthyroidism. RNA transcripts were the template, and TCR beta CDR3 regions were amplified from them. HTBI-primed RT-PCR formed the first round, and a multiplex PCR formed the second. TCRdb re-called the multiplex PCR reads with MiXCR, one entry per CDR3 protein. The sample includes over 500,000 distinct CDR3 sequences, about 20% of them seen just once. This clonotype was counted only a few times. Its antigen is unknown. Whole-study findings and limits: Blood also harbored most expanded thyroid clonotypes above 0.001 frequency. The model's prediction of ophthalmopathy progression had 65% to 71% sensitivity and around 77% specificity.

CDR1 is MDHEN, CDR2 SYDVKM, per germline. The V end lost 8 bases, the J end lost 6 bases, and 16 bases lay between the germline ends. The CDR3 sequence is 13 residues long. Sequencing was carried out using peripheral blood. The origin of this receptor is a woman aged 18-35 years with stable Graves' hyperthyroidism. Some clones in this sample may be carry-over from other donors' samples. V and J are TRBV28 and TRBJ1-2; D is perhaps TRBD1 (5 bases). The CDR3 loop is CASGGESLDGYTF. The CDR3 bases are TGTGCCAGCGGAGGGGAATCCCTTGATGGCTACACCTTC.